Described below is a single T cell receptor (beta chain) sequence and its context. Time point meaning: patch test 2, 6 weeks after DPC sensitization. Treatment of the sample: therapeutic diphenylcyclopropenone sensitization with weekly scalp DPC. TCRdb independently ran MiXCR on the RACE reads; one entry per CDR3 protein. The repertoire has around 99,000 distinct CDR3 sequences, 11% of them found once; the top ten carry 2.2%. CDR3 size: 17 residues. With V trimmed by 1 base and J by 5 bases, 9 bases remained unmatched. CDR1 and CDR2 (germline): SGHVS, FNYEAQ. These data belong to a study of human T cells and chemical hapten exposure.

The receptor comes from a man aged 35 to 55 with alopecia areata. Some clones in this sample may be carry-over from other donors' samples. The chain has TRBV7-6 and TRBJ2-3, with 10 bases matching TRBD1. Sequenced material: whole blood, taken in connection with sensitization to the hapten diphenylcyclopropenone (DPC). The chain's CDR3 is CASSLVPGQGNIDTQYF. For the CDR3, the DNA is TGTGCCAGCAGCTTAGTTCCGGGACAGGGGAATATAGATACGCAGTATTTT.